The 20 T cell receptor beta chains below come from one sample, sequenced in a study of blood T cell repertoires in COVID-19. Profiling relied on immunoSEQ multiplex PCR, and the TCRdb table lists in-frame clones only, not all of them. This table has around 290,000 clones, over 75% appearing once. Sequenced material: PBMCs or T cells enriched from blood (not recorded which). Receptors were obtained from a woman aged 25 to 39 who had recovered from COVID-19.

This clone was counted between two and nine times. The CDR3 loop is CASSLARDSNQPQHF. CDR3 DNA: TGCGCCAGCAGCTTGGCCAGGGATAGCAATCAGCCCCAGCATTTT. The rearrangement links TRBV5-1 to TRBJ1-5, with D maybe TRBD1 (5 bases). This CDR3 is 15 amino acids long. The V gene lost 0 bases and the J gene lost 0 bases, with 7 bases spanning the gap. The germline gives CDR1 SGHRS, CDR2 YFSETQ.

The chain combines TRBV4-2 with TRBJ2-7; D may be TRBD2 (6 bases). The CDR3 length is 15 residues. The germline V and J ends were trimmed by 0 bases and 2 bases, with 11 bases remaining between them. The germline CDR1 and CDR2 sequences are LGHNA and YNFKEQ. CDR3 protein: CASSQELAQAYEQYF. The DNA of the CDR3 is TGTGCCAGCAGCCAAGAACTAGCTCAGGCCTACGAGCAGTACTTC.

The rearrangement links TRBV4-2 to TRBJ2-7, with a tentative D call TRBD2 (6 bases). Deletions cut 4 bases from V and 2 bases from J, with 15 bases between. Germline V gives CDR1 LGHNA, CDR2 YNFKEQ. This CDR3 region has 15 residues. CDR3 sequence: CASSPPGPGAYEQYF. DNA of the CDR3: TGTGCCAGCAGCCCCCCCGGTCCGGGGGCCTACGAGCAGTACTTC.

This chain uses TRBV2 with TRBJ1-1, with D possibly TRBD1 on 5 matching bases. V gave up 0 bases and J gave up 1 base, with 9 bases separating them. Looked up from germline, CDR1 is SNHLY and CDR2 is FYNNEI. This CDR3 has 15 residues. Here the CDR3 DNA reads TGTGCCAGCAGTGAAGCGGAGGGGAGGAACACTGAAGCTTTCTTT. Residues: CASSEAEGRNTEAFF.

The J gene is TRBJ1-5, the V gene TRBV7-9; 8 bases match TRBD1. This CDR3 is built from 16 residues. CDR1 is SEHNR and CDR2 is FQNEAQ in the germline V gene (reference sequence). V lost 3 bases and J lost 6; bases outside the gene matches: 10. CDR3 nucleotides: TGTGCCAGCAGCTTTCAGGGGGCCCTGGGGAGTCAGCCCCAGCATTTT. As protein: CASSFQGALGSQPQHF.

Comments on this clone: The sample carries other DNA sequences with the same CDR3. J is TRBJ1-2 and V is TRBV30, with a tentative D call TRBD1 (6 bases). The CDR3 loop spans 15 amino acids. The V gene lost 0 bases and the J gene lost 0 bases, with 11 bases spanning the gap. CDR1 GTSNPN and CDR2 SVGIG come from the germline V gene (reference sequence). The CDR3 nucleotides are TGTGCCTGGAGTGTACGGGCAGGGGCTAACTATGGCTACACCTTC. Protein product: CAWSVRAGANYGYTF.

The chain recombines TRBV16 with TRBJ1-1; perhaps TRBD1 as D (6 bases). Trimming took off 4 bases at V and 4 bases at J, with 19 bases between the two ends. There are 16 residues in the CDR3. Germline loops: CDR1 KGHSY, CDR2 FQNENV. CDR3 sequence: CASSPKASTGSTEAFF. DNA of the CDR3: TGTGCCAGCAGCCCGAAAGCGTCAACAGGGAGCACTGAAGCTTTCTTT.

In this sample, this clone turned up once. The chain carries TRBV21-1 and TRBJ1-1; the table's D call of TRBD1 was not tested on the DNA. TRBV21-1 is termed a pseudogene. CDR3 length: 15 amino acids. Here the CDR3 reads CASSKDRTGNTEAFF. The DNA of the CDR3 is TGTGCCAGCAGCAAAGATAGGACAGGGAACACTGAAGCTTTCTTT.

The chain uses TRBV2 and TRBJ1-4; 7 bases are shared with TRBD1. The germline V gene encodes CDR1 SNHLY and CDR2 FYNNEI. This CDR3 comprises 14 residues. Trimming took 7 bases from V and 8 from J; bases not matched to a gene: 10. This CDR3 reads CASTSTGLGEKLFF. The CDR3, as DNA: TGTGCCAGCACCTCGACAGGGTTGGGAGAAAAACTGTTTTTT. Full variable domain (remainder filled in from reference TRBV2 and TRBJ1-4): EPEVTQTPSHQVTQMGQEVILRCVPISNHLYFYWYRQILGQKVEFLVSFYNNEISEKSEIFDDQFSVERPDGSNFTLKIRSTKLEDSAMYFCASTSTGLGEKLFFGSGTQLSVL.

The genes are TRBV28 and TRBJ1-5, with 8 bases aligning to TRBD1. Germline-derived CDR1 and CDR2 are MDHEN and SYDVKM. V was pared by 2 bases and J by 7 bases, with 7 bases of the junction left unmatched. This CDR3 spans 15 amino acids. Here the CDR3 DNA reads TGTGCCAGCAGTTTACTGGACAGGGTGGGCCAGCCCCAGCATTTT. Translation gives CASSLLDRVGQPQHF.

V is TRBV5-1 and J is TRBJ2-2, with D maybe TRBD1 (6 bases). Trimming cost V 0 bases and J 1 base, with 10 bases left between them. Germline loops: CDR1 SGHRS, CDR2 YFSETQ. The CDR3 length is 16 residues. The CDR3 spells CASSLVPGQNTGELFF. CDR3 sequence (DNA): TGCGCCAGCAGCTTGGTTCCGGGACAGAACACCGGGGAGCTGTTTTTT.

The chain has TRBV13 and TRBJ2-7; TRBD2 is a possible D gene (6 bases). Germline CDR1 reads PRHDT; CDR2 reads FYEKMQ (reference sequence). The CDR3 sequence is 16 residues long. The V end was cut by 4 bases, the J end by 0 bases, with 16 bases between. The CDR3 DNA sequence: TGTGCCAGCAGCTCGAGGTCGGGACTGCCCTCCTACGAGCAGTACTTC. Amino acids: CASSSRSGLPSYEQYF.

The CDR3 coding sequence is TGTGCCAGCACAGGGGGTGGTGATACGGAGCAGTACTTC. Protein sequence: CASTGGGDTEQYF. The chain combines TRBV12-3 or TRBV12-4 with TRBJ2-7, with TRBD1 matching 7 bases. The CDR3 covers 13 residues. Unmatched junction bases numbered 10, after V lost 7 bases and J lost 7 bases.

This CDR3 is CASSRTGEDYGYTF. CDR3 nucleotides: TGCGCCAGCAGCCGGACAGGGGAGGACTATGGCTACACCTTC. This chain uses TRBV5-1 with TRBJ1-2; 9 bases are shared with TRBD1. Germline CDR1 reads SGHRS; CDR2 reads YFSETQ. The CDR3 contains 14 residues. The V and J ends lost 4 bases and 3 bases, in that order; junction bases with no gene match: 4.

The rearrangement uses TRBV15 and TRBJ2-1, with D tentatively TRBD2 (5 bases). From germline, CDR1 is LNHNV and CDR2 YYDKDF (reference sequence). The CDR3 spans 17 residues. The ends were cut back, 0 bases at V and 4 bases at J, with 16 bases in the middle. The CDR3 region is CATSRDRRLFSYNEQFF. DNA of the CDR3: TGTGCCACCAGCAGAGATCGGAGGCTTTTTTCTTACAATGAGCAGTTCTTC.

The chain has TRBV11-2 and TRBJ2-7; possible D gene TRBD2, 5 bases. CDR1 SGHAT and CDR2 FQNNGV come from the germline V gene. This CDR3 is 17 amino acids long. Trimming stripped 5 bases from V and 4 bases from J, with 24 bases between. For the CDR3, the DNA is TGTGCCAGCAGCCGCAGGTCCCCTAGCACCGAAATGTACGAGCAGTACTTC. This gives the protein CASSRRSPSTEMYEQYF.

The rearrangement joins TRBV6-5 to TRBJ2-1; 13 bases are shared with TRBD2. CDR3 length: 15 residues. Per germline, CDR1 MNHEY and CDR2 SVGAGI. The junction had 8 bases not matched to a gene; V was cut back by 5 bases and J by 10 bases. CDR3 sequence reads: CASSPTSGRAREQFF. The CDR3 nucleotides read TGTGCCAGCAGTCCTACTAGCGGGAGGGCCAGAGAGCAGTTCTTC.

This sequence joins TRBV4-3 and TRBJ2-1, with TRBD1 as a possible D gene (6 bases). This CDR3 spans 15 amino acids. Trimming took 0 bases from V and 9 from J, leaving 15 bases between them. Germline CDR1 reads LGHNA; CDR2 reads YSLEER. CDR3 nucleotide sequence: TGCGCCAGCAGCCAAGAAGGTCGCAGGGACACTGAGCAGTTCTTC. Translation: CASSQEGRRDTEQFF.

CDR3 coding DNA: TGTGCCAGCAGTCGGGACAGGGTAGATACGCAGTATTTT. Residues: CASSRDRVDTQYF. The chain couples TRBV12-3 or TRBV12-4 to TRBJ2-3; 9 nucleotides align to TRBD1. Unmatched junction bases numbered 2, after V lost 5 bases and J lost 5 bases. There are 13 residues in the CDR3.

The genes are TRBV28 and TRBJ1-5; no clear D. The CDR3 contains 15 residues. The germline V and J ends were trimmed by 3 bases and 0 bases, with 9 bases remaining between them. Germline CDR1 and CDR2: MDHEN and SYDVKM. The CDR3 here is CASSFGSGSNQPQHF. The CDR3 DNA reads as TGTGCCAGCAGTTTTGGGTCAGGTAGCAATCAGCCCCAGCATTTT.